These T cell receptor beta chains were read from a single sample in a study of blood T cell repertoires in COVID-19. Profiling relied on immunoSEQ multiplex PCR, and the TCRdb table lists in-frame clones only, not all of them. The table records approximately 300,000 clones, 70% to 90% of them present only once. The material sequenced was peripheral blood. Every receptor here comes from a woman between 50 and 59 years old with active or convalescent COVID-19. The CDR3 runs from the conserved cysteine through the conserved F or W. A D gene is named only where the DNA matches it firmly. The size of a clone is reported for some rows only, either as once, few or many, or as a class for expanded clones.

V gene	clone size	J gene	D gene	CDR3 DNA	CDR3 protein
TRBV27	.	TRBJ2-7	.	TGTGCCAGCAGTTTAATGCAGGCTATGAACTACGAGCAGTACTTC	CASSLMQAMNYEQYF
TRBV3-1/TRBV3-2	.	TRBJ1-1	TRBD1	TGTGCCAGCAGCCAGAGGACAGGGTCGGGCACTGAAGCTTTCTTT	CASSQRTGSGTEAFF
TRBV12-3/TRBV12-4	.	TRBJ2-3	.	TGTGCCAGCAGTTTATATGGAGCAGATACGCAGTATTTT	CASSLYGADTQYF
TRBV18	once	TRBJ1-2	TRBD1	TGTGCCAGCTCAATCAGCCGGGACAGCTATGGCTACACCTTC	CASSISRDSYGYTF
TRBV27	.	TRBJ1-1	.	TGTGCCAGCAGTTTATCTCGGGGGGTTAGCACTGAAGCTTTCTTT	CASSLSRGVSTEAFF
TRBV19	.	TRBJ2-7	.	TGTGCCAGTAGTACCTGGGCAAACTACGAGCAGTACTTC	CASSTWANYEQYF
TRBV7-8	.	TRBJ2-1	.	TGTGCCAGCAGCCACCACCCCGCGTCCAATGAGCAGTTCTTC	CASSHHPASNEQFF
TRBV27	once	TRBJ1-2	.	TGTGCCAGCAGGATACATACCCAGGGAGGCTACACCTTC	CASRIHTQGGYTF
TRBV19	.	TRBJ1-2	.	TGTGCCAGTAGTATCGGCGGGCACGTTGGCTACACCTTC	CASSIGGHVGYTF
TRBV6-1	.	TRBJ1-2	.	TGTGCCAGCAGTGAAAGTCTGGCGGCCCAAGGCCGCTATGGCTACACCTTC	CASSESLAAQGRYGYTF
TRBV10-3	.	TRBJ1-2	.	TGTGCCATCAGTGAAGGTGGTAGTTCGGCCGGGAATGGCTACACCTTC	CAISEGGSSAGNGYTF
TRBV2	.	TRBJ2-6	.	TGTGCCAGCAGTGAAGCGAGGGGGGCCAACGTCCTGACTTTC	CASSEARGANVLTF
TRBV5-1	.	TRBJ1-1	TRBD1	TGCGCCAGCAGCTTACCGGGACAGGGGGGCACTGAAGCTTTCTTT	CASSLPGQGGTEAFF
TRBV7-2	.	TRBJ1-6	TRBD1	TGTGCCAGCAGCTTAGTGGGACAGCGGTTTTCACCCCTCCACTTT	CASSLVGQRFSPLHF
TRBV3-1/TRBV3-2	.	TRBJ1-4	.	TGTGCCAGCAGCCTCCGGTTGGGTCCCGGGGGGGAAAAACTGTTTTTT	CASSLRLGPGGEKLFF
TRBV18	.	TRBJ2-7	TRBD2	TGTGCCAGCTCACCACCCAAAGCGGGAGGGTCGGAGCAGTACTTC	CASSPPKAGGSEQYF
TRBV16	.	TRBJ1-4	.	TGTGCCAGCAGCCAACAGGGGACGGTGGAAAAACTGTTTTTT	CASSQQGTVEKLFF
TRBV12-5	.	TRBJ2-7	.	TGTGCTAGTGGTTTAGACCCAGGGAACCCCTACGAGCAGTACTTC	CASGLDPGNPYEQYF
TRBV21-1	.	TRBJ2-1	.	TGTGCCAGCAGCAAATTTCGTAATGGCACAGGGGCGAGCTCCTACAATGAGCAGTTCTTC	CASSKFRNGTGASSYNEQFF
TRBV4-2	.	TRBJ2-7	TRBD2	TGTGCCAGCAGCCAGGCCGGGACTAGCGGGATTTCTAGCTACGAGCAGTACTTC	CASSQAGTSGISSYEQYF
TRBV19	.	TRBJ1-6	TRBD1	TGTGCCAGTGGACGGACAGGGGGTAATTCACCCCTCCACTTT	CASGRTGGNSPLHF
TRBV7-7	once	TRBJ1-1	TRBD1	TGTGCCAGCAGCCGCGACAGGGACACTGAAGCTTTCTTT	CASSRDRDTEAFF
TRBV3-1/TRBV3-2	.	TRBJ2-5	.	TGTGCCAGCAGCCAAGACATGGAGAGCATCATGACCCAGTACTTC	CASSQDMESIMTQYF
TRBV7-9	.	TRBJ2-3	TRBD1	TGTGCCAGCAGCTTAACTCGGGACAGGGTTCCAGATACGCAGTATTTT	CASSLTRDRVPDTQYF
TRBV30	.	TRBJ2-4	.	TGTGCCTGGAGTGTCAGGGCCGAGAGGAGCATTCAGTACTTC	CAWSVRAERSIQYF
TRBV5-1	once	TRBJ1-1	.	TGCGCCAGCAGCTTGGGAAACGGGGTCGAAGCTTTCTTT	CASSLGNGVEAFF
TRBV7-9	.	TRBJ1-2	TRBD1	TGTGCCAGCAGTCCGAGGACAGGGGGCTTCTCTAACTATGGCTACACCTTC	CASSPRTGGFSNYGYTF
TRBV7-8	few	TRBJ1-3	TRBD1	TGTGCCAGCAGCTTATCTAGGACAGGGAGAAACACCATATATTTT	CASSLSRTGRNTIYF
TRBV29-1	.	TRBJ1-4	TRBD1	TGCAGCGTTGAGGGGACAGTACGCGAAAAACTGTTTTTT	CSVEGTVREKLFF
TRBV10-1	.	TRBJ1-3	TRBD1	TGCGCCAGCAGTGAGATTGGACAGGAACCCATCTCTGGAAACACCATATATTTT	CASSEIGQEPISGNTIYF
TRBV5-8	few	TRBJ1-6	.	TGTGCCAGCAGCTTTACAGGGATTAGTTCACCCCTCCACTTT	CASSFTGISSPLHF
TRBV6-1	.	TRBJ1-3	.	TGTGCCAGCAGTGAAAAGGAGGGAGGGTCTGGAAACACCATATATTTT	CASSEKEGGSGNTIYF
TRBV2	.	TRBJ1-5	.	TGTGCCAGCACTGCTAACAGTTATAGCAATCAGCCCCAGCATTTT	CASTANSYSNQPQHF